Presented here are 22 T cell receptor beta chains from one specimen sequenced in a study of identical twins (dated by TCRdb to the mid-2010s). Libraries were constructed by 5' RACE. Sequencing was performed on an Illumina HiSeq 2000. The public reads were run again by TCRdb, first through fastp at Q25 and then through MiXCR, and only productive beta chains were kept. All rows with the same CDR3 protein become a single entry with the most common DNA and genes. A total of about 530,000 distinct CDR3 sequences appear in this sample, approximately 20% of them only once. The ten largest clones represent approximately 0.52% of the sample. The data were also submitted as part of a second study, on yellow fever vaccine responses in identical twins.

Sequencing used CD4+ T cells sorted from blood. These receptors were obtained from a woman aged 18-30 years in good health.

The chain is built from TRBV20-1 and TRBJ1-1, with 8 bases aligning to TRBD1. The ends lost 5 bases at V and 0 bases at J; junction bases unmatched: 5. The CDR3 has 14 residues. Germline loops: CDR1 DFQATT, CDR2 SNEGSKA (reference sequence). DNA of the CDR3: TGCAGTGCTCTTACAGGGGGGATGAACACTGAAGCTTTCTTT. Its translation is CSALTGGMNTEAFF.

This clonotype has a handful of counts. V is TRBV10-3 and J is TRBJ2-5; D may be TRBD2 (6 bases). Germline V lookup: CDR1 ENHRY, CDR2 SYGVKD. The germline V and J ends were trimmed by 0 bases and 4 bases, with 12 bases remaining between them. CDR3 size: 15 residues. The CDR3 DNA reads TGTGCCATCAGTGAGTCCGGAGGGATGGGAGAGACCCAGTACTTC. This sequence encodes CAISESGGMGETQYF.

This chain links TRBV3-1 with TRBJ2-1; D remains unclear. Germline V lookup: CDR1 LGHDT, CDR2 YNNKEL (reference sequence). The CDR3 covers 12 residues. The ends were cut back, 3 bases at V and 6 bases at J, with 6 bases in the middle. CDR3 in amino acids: CASSHSPNEQFF. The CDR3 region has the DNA TGTGCCAGCAGCCATTCCCCCAATGAGCAGTTCTTC.

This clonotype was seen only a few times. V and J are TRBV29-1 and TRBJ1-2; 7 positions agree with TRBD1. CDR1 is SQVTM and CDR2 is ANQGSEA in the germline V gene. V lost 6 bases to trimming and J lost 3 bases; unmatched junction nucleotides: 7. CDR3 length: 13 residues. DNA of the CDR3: TGCAGCGTCCGACAGGGAGGCGACTATGGCTACACCTTC. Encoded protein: CSVRQGGDYGYTF.

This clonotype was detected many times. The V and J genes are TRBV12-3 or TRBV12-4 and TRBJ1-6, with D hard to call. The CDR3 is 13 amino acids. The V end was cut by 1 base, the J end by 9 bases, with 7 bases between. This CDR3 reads CASSLEVISPLHF. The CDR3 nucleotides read TGTGCCAGCAGTTTAGAGGTTATTTCACCCCTCCACTTT.

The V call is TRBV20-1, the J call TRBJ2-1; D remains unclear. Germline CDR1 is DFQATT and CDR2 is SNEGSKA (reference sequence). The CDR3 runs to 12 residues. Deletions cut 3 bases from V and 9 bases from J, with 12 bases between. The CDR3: CSARTHLSEQFF. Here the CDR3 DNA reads TGCAGTGCTAGGACCCACCTTAGTGAGCAGTTCTTC.

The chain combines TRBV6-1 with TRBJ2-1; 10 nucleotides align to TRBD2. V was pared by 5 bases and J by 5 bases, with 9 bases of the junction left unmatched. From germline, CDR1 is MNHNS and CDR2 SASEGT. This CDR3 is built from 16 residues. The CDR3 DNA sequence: TGTGCCAGCAGTCTCCCCCGCAGCGGGAGGGACAATGAGCAGTTCTTC. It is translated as CASSLPRSGRDNEQFF.

CDR3 sequence (DNA): TGCGCCAGCAGCCTCCGGGACTACCCCGGGGAGCTGTTTTTT. It translates to CASSLRDYPGELFF. The chain joins TRBV5-1 to TRBJ2-2; 7 nucleotides align to TRBD2. Unmatched junction bases numbered 6, after V lost 4 bases and J lost 6 bases. The CDR3 has 14 amino acids. Germline V gives CDR1 SGHRS, CDR2 YFSETQ.

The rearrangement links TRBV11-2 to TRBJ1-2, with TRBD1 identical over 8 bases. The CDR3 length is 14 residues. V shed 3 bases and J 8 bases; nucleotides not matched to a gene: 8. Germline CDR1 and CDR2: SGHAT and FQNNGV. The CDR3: CASSLAPQGAGYTF. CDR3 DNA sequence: TGTGCCAGCAGCTTGGCCCCTCAGGGGGCCGGCTACACCTTC.

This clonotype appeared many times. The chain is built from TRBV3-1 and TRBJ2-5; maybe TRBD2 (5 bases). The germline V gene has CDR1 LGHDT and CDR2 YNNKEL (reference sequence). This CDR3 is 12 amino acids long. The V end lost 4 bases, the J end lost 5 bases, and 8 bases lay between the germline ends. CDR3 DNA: TGTGCCAGCAGCCGAGGGTGGGAGACCCAGTACTTC. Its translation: CASSRGWETQYF.

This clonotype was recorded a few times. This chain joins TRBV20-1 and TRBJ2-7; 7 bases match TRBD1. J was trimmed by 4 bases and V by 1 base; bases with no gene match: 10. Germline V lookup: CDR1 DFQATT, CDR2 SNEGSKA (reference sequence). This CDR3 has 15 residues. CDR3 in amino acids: CSARGGQKLVYEQYF. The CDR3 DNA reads TGCAGTGCTAGAGGGGGACAGAAGCTCGTTTACGAGCAGTACTTC.

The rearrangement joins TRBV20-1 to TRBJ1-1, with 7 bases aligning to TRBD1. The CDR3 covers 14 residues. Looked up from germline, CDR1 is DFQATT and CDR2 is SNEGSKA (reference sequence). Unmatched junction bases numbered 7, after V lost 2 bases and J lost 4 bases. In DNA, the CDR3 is TGCAGTGCTAGAACAACAGGGGTAACCACTGAAGCTTTCTTT. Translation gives CSARTTGVTTEAFF.

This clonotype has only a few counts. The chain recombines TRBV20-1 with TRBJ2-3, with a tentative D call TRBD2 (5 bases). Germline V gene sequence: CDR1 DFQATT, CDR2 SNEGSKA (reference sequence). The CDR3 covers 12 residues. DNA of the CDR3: TGCAGCGGAGGACCAGTCACAGATACGCAGTATTTT. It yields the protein CSGGPVTDTQYF.

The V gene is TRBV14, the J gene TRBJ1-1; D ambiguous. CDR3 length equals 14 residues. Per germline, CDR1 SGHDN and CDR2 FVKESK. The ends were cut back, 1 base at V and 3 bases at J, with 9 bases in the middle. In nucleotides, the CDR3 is TGTGCCAGCAGCCAAGGGAGGCTGGACACTGAAGCTTTCTTT. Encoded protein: CASSQGRLDTEAFF.

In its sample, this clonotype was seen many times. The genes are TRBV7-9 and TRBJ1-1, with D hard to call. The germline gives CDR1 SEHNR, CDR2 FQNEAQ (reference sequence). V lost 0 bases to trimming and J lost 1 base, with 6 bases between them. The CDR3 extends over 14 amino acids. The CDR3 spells CASSLAWGNTEAFF. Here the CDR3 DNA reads TGTGCCAGCAGCTTAGCTTGGGGGAACACTGAAGCTTTCTTT. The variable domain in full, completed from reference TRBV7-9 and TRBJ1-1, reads DTGVSQNPRHKITKRGQNVTFRCDPISEHNRLYWYRQTLGQGPEFLTYFQNEAQLEKSRLLSDRFSAERPKGSFSTLEIQRTEQGDSAMYLCASSLAWGNTEAFFGQGTRLTVV.

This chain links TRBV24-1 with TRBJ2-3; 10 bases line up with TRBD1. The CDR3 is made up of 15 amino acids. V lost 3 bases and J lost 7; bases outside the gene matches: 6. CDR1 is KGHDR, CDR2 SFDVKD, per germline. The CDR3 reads CATSDVPGQGNTQYF. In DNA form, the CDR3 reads TGTGCCACCAGTGATGTCCCGGGACAGGGGAATACGCAGTATTTT.

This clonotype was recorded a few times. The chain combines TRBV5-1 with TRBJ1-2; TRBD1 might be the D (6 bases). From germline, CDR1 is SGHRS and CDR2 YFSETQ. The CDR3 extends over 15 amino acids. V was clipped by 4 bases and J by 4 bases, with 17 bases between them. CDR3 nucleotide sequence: TGCGCCAGCAGCCAAGACGGGACACAGAGCTATGGCTACACCTTC. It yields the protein CASSQDGTQSYGYTF.

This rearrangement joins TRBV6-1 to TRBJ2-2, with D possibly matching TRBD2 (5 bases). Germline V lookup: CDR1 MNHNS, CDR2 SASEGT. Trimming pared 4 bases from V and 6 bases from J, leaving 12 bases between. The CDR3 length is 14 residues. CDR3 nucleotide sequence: TGTGCCAGCAGTGTGGACTCGGCGGCCGGGGAGCTGTTTTTT. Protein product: CASSVDSAAGELFF.

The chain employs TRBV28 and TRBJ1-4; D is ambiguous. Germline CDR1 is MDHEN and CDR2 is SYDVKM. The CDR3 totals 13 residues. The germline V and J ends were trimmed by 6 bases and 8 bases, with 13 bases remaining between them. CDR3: CASSKRTVEKLFF. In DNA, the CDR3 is TGTGCCAGCAGCAAACGGACGGTGGAAAAACTGTTTTTT.

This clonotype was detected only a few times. The DNA for the CDR3 is TGTGCCAGCAGTTTATTAGGGACAGGGCTTGAGACCCAGTACTTC. As protein: CASSLLGTGLETQYF. The chain carries TRBV12-3 or TRBV12-4 and TRBJ2-5; 9 bases align to TRBD1. With V trimmed by 2 bases and J by 5 bases, 6 bases remained unmatched. The length of the CDR3 is 15 residues.

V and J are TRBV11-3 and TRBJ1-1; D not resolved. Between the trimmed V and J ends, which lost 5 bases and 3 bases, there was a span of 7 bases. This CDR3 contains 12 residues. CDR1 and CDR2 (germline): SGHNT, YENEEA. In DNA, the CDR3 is TGTGCCAGCAGCCTACCCTACACTGAAGCTTTCTTT. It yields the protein CASSLPYTEAFF.

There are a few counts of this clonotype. The CDR3 loop reads CSAPLSSGNTIYF. The CDR3 bases are TGCAGTGCTCCTCTGAGCTCTGGAAACACCATATATTTT. The chain couples TRBV20-1 to TRBJ1-3, with D unresolved. The CDR3 loop spans 13 amino acids. Between the trimmed V and J ends, which lost 5 bases and 0 bases, there was a span of 8 bases. The germline V gene encodes CDR1 DFQATT and CDR2 SNEGSKA (reference sequence).